One sample yielded the 26 T cell receptor beta chains listed below, sequenced in a study of blood T cell repertoires in COVID-19. The table came from immunoSEQ multiplex PCR; TCRdb's copy has only in-frame clones and leaves some out. This table holds about 260,000 clones, around 90% found once. Sequencing was carried out using peripheral blood. The origin of the receptors is a woman aged 40 to 50 with acute or convalescent COVID-19.

The rearrangement links TRBV2 to TRBJ1-4; 12 nucleotides align to TRBD1. There are 16 residues in the CDR3. V gave up 2 bases and J gave up 10 bases; unmatched junction bases: 8. The germline V gene has CDR1 SNHLY and CDR2 FYNNEI. The CDR3 nucleotides are TGTGCCAGCAGTGAACCGGGAGGGACAGGGGGCGGAAAACTGTTTTTT. Residues: CASSEPGGTGGGKLFF.

J is TRBJ1-3 and V is TRBV10-3; D might be TRBD1 (5 bases). Trimming removed 6 bases from V and 4 bases from J, with 16 bases in between. Germline loops: CDR1 ENHRY, CDR2 SYGVKD. This CDR3 contains 15 residues. CDR3 coding DNA: TGTGCCATCAGAGAGGACATCTCGCGAGGAAACACCATATATTTT. It codes for CAIREDISRGNTIYF.

The table lists this clone with a few counts. The same CDR3 can be traced to other DNA sequences in this sample. The J gene is TRBJ1-2, the V gene TRBV11-2; possible D gene TRBD1, 6 bases. The CDR3 contains 12 residues. Trimming stripped 3 bases from V and 6 bases from J, with 8 bases between. CDR1 and CDR2 from the germline V gene are SGHAT and FQNNGV. The CDR3 spells CASSFEGDGYTF. In nucleotides, the CDR3 is TGTGCCAGCAGCTTTGAGGGGGATGGCTACACCTTC.

This chain joins TRBV7-2 and TRBJ2-2; 10 nucleotides agree with TRBD1. With 5 bases clipped from V and 7 bases from J, the junction kept 10 bases outside the gene matches. Per germline, CDR1 SGHTA and CDR2 FQGNSA. This CDR3 spans 16 amino acids. CDR3 sequence reads: CASSLRTGGRIGELFF. DNA for the CDR3: TGTGCCAGCAGCCTTCGGACAGGGGGTCGAATCGGGGAGCTGTTTTTT.

V gene TRBV10-3 combines with J gene TRBJ2-3, with TRBD1 matching over 9 bases. Unmatched junction bases numbered 6, after V lost 4 bases and J lost 4 bases. The CDR3 has 15 residues. Germline-derived CDR1 and CDR2 are ENHRY and SYGVKD. In DNA, the CDR3 is TGTGCCATCAGTGGGGGACAGGGTAGCTCAGATACGCAGTATTTT. It specifies CAISGGQGSSDTQYF.

The genes are TRBV11-2 and TRBJ1-3; D is ambiguous. V was trimmed by 0 bases and J by 0 bases, leaving 6 bases between them. The germline V gene encodes CDR1 SGHAT and CDR2 FQNNGV. This CDR3 contains 15 residues. Here the CDR3 reads CASSLDSGSGNTIYF. CDR3 nucleotides: TGTGCCAGCAGCTTAGACAGCGGCTCTGGAAACACCATATATTTT.

V gene TRBV6-1 combines with J gene TRBJ1-6; D uncertain. Trimming stripped 2 bases from V and 11 bases from J, with 7 bases between. CDR3 length: 12 residues. Germline V CDR1 and CDR2: MNHNS, SASEGT. The CDR3 sequence is CASSENRAPLHF. The DNA for the CDR3 is TGTGCCAGCAGTGAAAACCGGGCACCCCTCCACTTT.

This clone appeared once. V and J are TRBV24-1 and TRBJ2-5; 10 nucleotides match TRBD1. The junction had 7 bases not matched to a gene; V was cut back by 5 bases and J by 5 bases. Germline CDR1 KGHDR, CDR2 SFDVKD. This CDR3 is built from 15 residues. CDR3 region: CATSVAGQGRETQYF. CDR3 DNA: TGTGCCACCAGTGTTGCGGGACAGGGGAGGGAGACCCAGTACTTC.

The V and J genes are TRBV9 and TRBJ1-1; D remains ambiguous. The CDR3 is 13 residues long. V dropped 5 bases and J dropped 4 bases, with 12 bases sitting between them. Germline loops: CDR1 SGDLS, CDR2 YYNGEE. CDR3 nucleotide sequence: TGTGCCAGCAGTGAGGGTCTGGGCACTGAAGCTTTCTTT. Translating it yields CASSEGLGTEAFF.

This chain uses TRBV12-3 or TRBV12-4 with TRBJ1-2, with a possible D match to TRBD1 (5 bases). The CDR3 loop spans 11 amino acids. Trimming removed 6 bases at V and 8 bases at J, with 10 bases between. In nucleotides, the CDR3 is TGTGCCAGCAGCGGGGGGAGCGGCTACACCTTC. This codes for CASSGGSGYTF.

The chain employs TRBV30 and TRBJ2-6; D ambiguous. Germline values: CDR1 GTSNPN, CDR2 SVGIG (reference sequence). The V end was cut by 3 bases, the J end by 5 bases, with 8 bases between. The CDR3 runs to 13 residues. The CDR3 DNA reads TGTGCCTGGAGGGGTGACTGGGCCAACGTCCTGACTTTC. Translated: CAWRGDWANVLTF.

The chain has TRBV11-1 and TRBJ2-1, with 7 bases matching TRBD1. Germline CDR1 SGHAT, CDR2 FQDESV (reference sequence). Trimming cost V 3 bases and J 7 bases; bases outside gene matches: 3. This CDR3 comprises 13 residues. CDR3 loop: CASSLGRGNEQFF. The CDR3 coding sequence is TGTGCCAGCAGCTTGGGCAGGGGGAATGAGCAGTTCTTC.

This sequence joins TRBV7-3 and TRBJ2-1; no reliable D call. The CDR3 length is 16 residues. The germline V and J ends were trimmed by 2 bases and 0 bases, with 11 bases remaining between them. Germline CDR1 reads SGHTA; CDR2 reads FQGTGA. The CDR3 DNA reads TGTGCCAGCAGCTTATTCGTGGGCAGCTCCTACAATGAGCAGTTCTTC. It specifies CASSLFVGSSYNEQFF.

The chain couples TRBV4-1 to TRBJ1-1; weak D call: TRBD1 (5 bases). Germline V gene data show CDR1 as MGHRA and CDR2 as YSYEKL. Trimming took off 1 base at V and 11 bases at J, with 14 bases between the two ends. The CDR3 is 13 residues long. The CDR3 region has the DNA TGCGCCAGCAGCCAAGTAGGGGCTCCAGCGGCTTTCTTT. Its protein product is CASSQVGAPAAFF.

V usage is TRBV10-1 and J usage is TRBJ2-5; D perhaps matches TRBD2 (6 bases). The V end was cut by 5 bases, the J end by 0 bases, with 7 bases between. Germline V lookup: CDR1 WNHNN, CDR2 SYGVQD (reference sequence). The CDR3 spans 13 residues. The CDR3 DNA sequence: TGCGCCAGCAGTAGGGACTACCAAGAGACCCAGTACTTC. Residues: CASSRDYQETQYF.

The chain has TRBV3-1 (or the pseudogene TRBV3-2) and TRBJ2-3, with 10 bases fitting TRBD2. The germline CDR1 and CDR2 sequences are LGHDT and YNNKEL (reference sequence). This CDR3 region has 18 residues. The V and J ends lost 2 bases and 9 bases, in that order; junction bases with no gene match: 17. CDR3 DNA: TGTGCCAGCAGCCAACTCTCGGCTAGCGGGGGTCCCTCCTACACGCAGTATTTT. Its translation: CASSQLSASGGPSYTQYF.

CDR3 sequence: CASSWRTGEDYGYTF. CDR3 in DNA: TGCGCCAGCAGCTGGAGGACAGGGGAGGACTATGGCTACACCTTC. The rearrangement links TRBV5-1 to TRBJ1-2; 9 bases map to TRBD1. Germline assignment: CDR1 SGHRS and CDR2 YFSETQ. Trimming at V came to 3 bases and at J to 3 bases, leaving 6 bases not matched to a gene. The CDR3 has 15 residues.

This chain links TRBV19 with TRBJ1-3; a weak D match, TRBD1 (5 bases). The CDR3 length is 14 residues. Germline lookup yields CDR1 LNHDA and CDR2 SQIVND (reference sequence). The ends were cut back, 7 bases at V and 0 bases at J, with 10 bases in the middle. The CDR3 nucleotides are TGTGCCAGTACGGACATCGCCTCTGGAAACACCATATATTTT. It specifies CASTDIASGNTIYF.

The rearrangement joins TRBV18 to TRBJ2-2, with D perhaps matching TRBD1 (6 bases). V lost 1 base, J lost 7 bases, and 19 bases lay in between. Looked up from germline, CDR1 is KGHSH and CDR2 is LQKENI. The CDR3 extends over 17 amino acids. CDR3 in amino acids: CASSPRTLQGSSGELFF. The CDR3 DNA reads as TGTGCCAGCTCACCACGAACCTTACAGGGAAGCAGCGGGGAGCTGTTTTTT.

The chain joins TRBV21-1 to TRBJ2-7; the table's TRBD1 call for D was not verified on the DNA. TRBV21-1 is a listed pseudogene. The CDR3 consists of 16 residues. The CDR3 loop is CASSKVRTESSYEQYV. The CDR3 DNA follows: TGTGCCAGCAGCAAAGTTCGGACAGAGAGCTCCTACGAGCAGTACGTC.

The chain carries TRBV5-6 and TRBJ2-1; a weak D match, TRBD2 (7 bases). The germline gives CDR1 SGHDT, CDR2 YYEEEE. The CDR3 spans 17 residues. Trimming left V 0 bases short and J 8 bases short, with 21 bases between. CDR3 region: CASSLEAGGAFVDEQFF. CDR3 nucleotide sequence: TGTGCCAGCAGCTTGGAGGCTGGGGGGGCATTTGTCGATGAGCAGTTCTTC.

The chain recombines TRBV6-5 with TRBJ1-1; unclear D gene. The V gene lost 6 bases and the J gene lost 2 bases, with 16 bases spanning the gap. CDR3 length equals 15 residues. CDR1 is MNHEY and CDR2 is SVGAGI in the germline V gene. CDR3 nucleotide sequence: TGTGCCAGCAGGGGAGGCGGGGAGCCTAACACTGAAGCTTTCTTT. This gives the protein CASRGGGEPNTEAFF.

This clone was counted only a few times. The chain carries TRBV7-2 and TRBJ2-7, with 9 bases lining up with TRBD1. CDR1 SGHTA and CDR2 FQGNSA come from the germline V gene. V lost 1 base, J lost 4 bases, and 14 bases stayed unmatched. This CDR3 contains 18 residues. The CDR3 DNA reads TGTGCCAGCAGCTTAGGGGGCGCCGGGACAGGGAAGTTGTACGAGCAGTACGTC. It translates to CASSLGGAGTGKLYEQYV.

The genes are TRBV24-1 and TRBJ1-1; D not resolved. This CDR3 has 14 amino acids. Germline V gives CDR1 KGHDR, CDR2 SFDVKD. V lost 7 bases and J 1 base, leaving 12 bases between the germline ends. CDR3 loop: CATSPDGENTEAFF. The CDR3 nucleotides are TGTGCCACCAGCCCCGACGGGGAGAACACTGAAGCTTTCTTT.

V is TRBV6-5 and J is TRBJ1-1, with unresolved D. CDR1 is MNHEY, CDR2 SVGAGI, per germline. This CDR3 spans 14 amino acids. V was clipped by 5 bases and J by 4 bases, with 14 bases between them. The CDR3, as DNA: TGTGCCAGCAGTACTACAACCCGGGGCACTGAAGCTTTCTTT. Its translation: CASSTTTRGTEAFF.

The V and J genes are TRBV12-2 and TRBJ1-1; the table's D call TRBD1 went unverified against the DNA. TRBV12-2 is reported as a pseudogene. The CDR3 runs to 17 residues. CDR3 bases: TGTGCAAGTCGCCTCGTTAAACCGGGACAGGGGAACACTGAAGCTTTCTTT. It translates to CASRLVKPGQGNTEAFF.